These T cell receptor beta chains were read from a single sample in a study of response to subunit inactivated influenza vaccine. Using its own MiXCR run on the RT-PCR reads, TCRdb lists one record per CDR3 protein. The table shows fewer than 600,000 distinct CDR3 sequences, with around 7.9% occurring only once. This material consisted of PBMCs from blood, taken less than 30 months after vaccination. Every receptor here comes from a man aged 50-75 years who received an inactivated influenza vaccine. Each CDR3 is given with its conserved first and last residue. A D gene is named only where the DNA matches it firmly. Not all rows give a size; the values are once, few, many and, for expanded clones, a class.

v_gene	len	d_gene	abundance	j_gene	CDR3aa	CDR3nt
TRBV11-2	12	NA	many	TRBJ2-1	CASRFSRGEQFF	TGTGCCAGCAGGTTTTCAAGGGGTGAGCAGTTCTTC
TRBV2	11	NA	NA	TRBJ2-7	CASSERVEQYF	TGTGCCAGCAGTGAAAGGGTTGAGCAGTACTTC
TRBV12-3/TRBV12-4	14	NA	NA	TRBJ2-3	CASSPLLSTYTQYF	TGTGCCAGCAGCCCCCTCCTCTCTACTTATACGCAGTATTTT
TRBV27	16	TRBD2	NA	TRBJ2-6	CASSRGGYSGANVLTF	TGTGCCAGCAGCCGCGGGGGATACTCTGGGGCCAACGTCCTGACTTTC
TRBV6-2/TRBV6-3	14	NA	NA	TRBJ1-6	CASSKPERNSPLHF	TGTGCCAGCAGTAAGCCGGAGAGGAATTCACCCCTCCACTTT
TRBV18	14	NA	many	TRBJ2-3	CASSPLAITDTQYF	TGTGCCAGCTCACCACTAGCGATTACAGATACGCAGTATTTT
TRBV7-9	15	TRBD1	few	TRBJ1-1	CASSSRDRATAEAFF	TGTGCCAGCAGCTCCCGGGACAGGGCAACGGCTGAAGCTTTCTTT
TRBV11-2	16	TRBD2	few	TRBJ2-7	CASSPLAGVTTGEQYF	TGTGCCAGCAGCCCGCTGGCGGGAGTTACCACGGGAGAGCAGTACTTC
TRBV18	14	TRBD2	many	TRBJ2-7	CASSPLAGHYEQYF	TGTGCCAGCTCACCACTAGCGGGCCACTACGAGCAGTACTTC
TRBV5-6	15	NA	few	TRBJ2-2	CASSFETANTGELFF	TGTGCCAGCAGCTTTGAGACAGCGAACACCGGGGAGCTGTTTTTT
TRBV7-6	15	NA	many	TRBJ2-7	CASTLGPVSGYEQYF	TGTGCCAGCACCCTAGGGCCAGTGAGTGGCTACGAGCAGTACTTC
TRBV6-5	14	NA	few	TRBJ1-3	CASSYLDSGNTIYF	TGTGCCAGCAGTTACCTGGACTCTGGAAACACCATATATTTT
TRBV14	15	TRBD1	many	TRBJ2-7	CASSQEDRAHYEQYF	TGTGCCAGCAGCCAGGAAGACAGGGCCCACTACGAGCAGTACTTC
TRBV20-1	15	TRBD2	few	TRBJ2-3	CSASRSGASTDTQYF	TGCAGTGCTTCCCGTAGCGGGGCGAGCACAGATACGCAGTATTTT
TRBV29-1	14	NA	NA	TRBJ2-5	CSTLGHLRRETQYF	TGCAGCACACTTGGCCACCTGAGGAGGGAGACCCAGTACTTC
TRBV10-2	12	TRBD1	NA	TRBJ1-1	CASSSRQGEAFF	TGCGCCAGCAGTTCTCGACAGGGAGAAGCTTTCTTT
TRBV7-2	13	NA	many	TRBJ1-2	CASSFTGRYGYTF	TGTGCCAGCAGCTTCACAGGGAGGTACGGCTACACCTTC
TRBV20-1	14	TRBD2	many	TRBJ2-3	CSARVGTSRDTQYF	TGCAGTGCTAGGGTTGGGACTAGCCGAGATACGCAGTATTTT
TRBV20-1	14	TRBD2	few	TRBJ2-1	CSASSGRAYNEQFF	TGCAGTGCTAGTTCTGGGAGGGCCTACAATGAGCAGTTCTTC
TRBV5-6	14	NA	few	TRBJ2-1	CASTSGAVNNEQFF	TGTGCCAGCACCTCGGGGGCCGTGAACAATGAGCAGTTCTTC
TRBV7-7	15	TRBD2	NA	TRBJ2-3	CASSKGLADTDTQYF	TGTGCCAGCAGCAAGGGACTAGCAGACACAGATACGCAGTATTTT
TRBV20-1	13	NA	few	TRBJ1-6	CSARDRANSPLHF	TGCAGTGCTAGAGATCGGGCTAATTCACCCCTCCACTTT
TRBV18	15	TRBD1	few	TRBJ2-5	CASSSTGGGSETQYF	TGTGCCAGTTCCTCGACAGGGGGCGGATCAGAGACCCAGTACTTC
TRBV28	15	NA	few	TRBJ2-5	CASSLLGAAMETQYF	TGTGCCAGCAGTTTATTAGGGGCTGCAATGGAGACCCAGTACTTC
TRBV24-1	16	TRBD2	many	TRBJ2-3	CATSETSGRAQDTQYF	TGTGCCACCAGTGAAACTAGCGGGAGGGCCCAAGATACGCAGTATTTT
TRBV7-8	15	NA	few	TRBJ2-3	CASSSIGEGSDTQYF	TGTGCCAGCAGCTCCATTGGGGAAGGATCAGATACGCAGTATTTT
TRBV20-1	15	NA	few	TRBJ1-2	CSARHPAGAHYGYTF	TGCAGTGCTAGACATCCGGCGGGGGCCCACTATGGCTACACCTTC
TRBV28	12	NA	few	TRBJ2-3	CASRRPLSEQYF	TGTGCCAGCAGACGGCCTCTGAGTGAGCAGTATTTT
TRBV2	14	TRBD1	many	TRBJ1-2	CASSLTGEGDGYTF	TGTGCCAGCAGTCTGACAGGGGAAGGGGATGGCTACACCTTC
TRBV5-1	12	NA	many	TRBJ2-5	CASSPHQETQYF	TGCGCCAGCAGCCCGCACCAAGAGACCCAGTACTTC
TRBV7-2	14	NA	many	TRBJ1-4	CASSYGDYNEKLFF	TGTGCCAGCAGCTACGGGGACTATAATGAAAAACTGTTTTTT
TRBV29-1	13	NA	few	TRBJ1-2	CSVGSWNSYGYTF	TGCAGCGTTGGGAGCTGGAATAGCTATGGCTACACCTTC
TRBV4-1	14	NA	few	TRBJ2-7	CASSQPGSPYEQYF	TGCGCCAGCAGCCAACCGGGCTCTCCCTACGAGCAGTACTTC
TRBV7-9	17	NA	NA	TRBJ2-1	CASSRSIREGGYNEQFF	TGTGCCAGCAGCCGTTCAATCCGGGAAGGCGGGTACAATGAGCAGTTCTTC
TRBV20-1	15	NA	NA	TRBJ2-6	CSARAAGSGANVLTF	TGCAGTGCTAGAGCCGCGGGGTCTGGGGCCAACGTCCTGACTTTC
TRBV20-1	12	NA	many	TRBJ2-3	CSAAREGDKQYF	TGCAGTGCTGCCAGAGAAGGGGACAAACAGTATTTT
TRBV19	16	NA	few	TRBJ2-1	CASSPLTGTIYNEQFF	TGTGCCAGTAGTCCCTTAACCGGGACAATCTACAATGAGCAGTTCTTC
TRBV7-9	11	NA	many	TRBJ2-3	CASTSADTQYF	TGTGCCAGCACTAGCGCGGATACGCAGTATTTT
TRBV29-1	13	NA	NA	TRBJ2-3	CSAGQWGTDTQYF	TGCAGTGCTGGACAGTGGGGCACAGATACGCAGTATTTT
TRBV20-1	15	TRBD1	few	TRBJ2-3	CSANRGPFSTDTQYF	TGCAGTGCGAATAGGGGGCCCTTTAGCACAGATACGCAGTATTTT
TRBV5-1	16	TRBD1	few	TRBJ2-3	CASSLGQGGYTDTQYF	TGCGCCAGCAGCCTTGGACAGGGTGGATACACAGATACGCAGTATTTT
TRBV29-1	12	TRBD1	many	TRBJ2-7	CSSRDSFYEQYF	TGCAGCTCCCGGGACAGTTTCTACGAGCAGTACTTC
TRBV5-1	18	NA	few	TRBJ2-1	CASSLERDTAGPNNEQFF	TGCGCCAGCAGCTTGGAACGGGACACCGCCGGCCCCAACAATGAGCAGTTCTTC
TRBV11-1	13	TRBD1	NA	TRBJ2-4	CASSFQGADIQYF	TGTGCCAGCAGCTTCCAGGGGGCGGACATTCAGTACTTC
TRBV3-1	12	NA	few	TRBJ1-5	CASSKGFQPQLF	TGTGCCAGCAGCAAAGGGTTTCAGCCCCAGCTTTTT
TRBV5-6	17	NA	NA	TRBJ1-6	CASSLDREGSYNSPLHF	TGTGCCAGCAGCTTGGACAGGGAAGGTTCCTATAATTCACCCCTCCACTTT
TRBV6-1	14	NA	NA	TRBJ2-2	CASSVRWDTGELFF	TGTGCCAGCAGTGTAAGGTGGGACACCGGGGAGCTGTTTTTT
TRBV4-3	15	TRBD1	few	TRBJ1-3	CASSQGTGLGNTIYF	TGCGCCAGCAGCCAAGGGACAGGGCTTGGAAACACCATATATTTT
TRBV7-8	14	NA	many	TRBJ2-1	CASSLNPLDNEQFF	TGTGCCAGCAGCTTAAATCCGTTAGACAATGAGCAGTTCTTC
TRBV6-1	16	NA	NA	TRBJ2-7	CASRRSAGAAIYEQYF	TGTGCCAGCAGGCGATCCGCGGGGGCCGCCATCTACGAGCAGTACTTC
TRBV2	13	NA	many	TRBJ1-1	CASTIQGNTEAFF	TGTGCCAGCACTATACAGGGGAACACTGAAGCTTTCTTT
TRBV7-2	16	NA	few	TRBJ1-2	CASSQMAGGWGYGYTF	TGTGCCAGCAGTCAGATGGCTGGGGGCTGGGGCTATGGCTACACCTTC
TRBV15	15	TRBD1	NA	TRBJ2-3	CATTPGGQGADTQYF	TGTGCCACCACCCCGGGGGGACAGGGGGCAGATACGCAGTATTTT
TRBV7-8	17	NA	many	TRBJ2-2	CASSLVSTPAETGELFF	TGTGCCAGCAGCTTAGTATCGACACCCGCTGAGACCGGGGAGCTGTTTTTT
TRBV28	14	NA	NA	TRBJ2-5	CASSWAPLRETQYF	TGTGCCAGCAGTTGGGCCCCCCTAAGGGAGACCCAGTACTTC
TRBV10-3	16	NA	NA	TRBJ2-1	CAIWADGGSSYNEQFF	TGTGCCATCTGGGCTGACGGAGGGAGCTCCTACAATGAGCAGTTCTTC
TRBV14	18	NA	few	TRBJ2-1	CASSQALDRGSSYNEQFF	TGTGCCAGCAGCCAAGCTTTAGATCGGGGGAGCTCCTACAATGAGCAGTTCTTC
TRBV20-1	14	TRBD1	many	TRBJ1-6	CSAKKQGRGSPLHF	TGCAGTGCTAAAAAACAGGGGCGAGGTTCACCCCTCCACTTT